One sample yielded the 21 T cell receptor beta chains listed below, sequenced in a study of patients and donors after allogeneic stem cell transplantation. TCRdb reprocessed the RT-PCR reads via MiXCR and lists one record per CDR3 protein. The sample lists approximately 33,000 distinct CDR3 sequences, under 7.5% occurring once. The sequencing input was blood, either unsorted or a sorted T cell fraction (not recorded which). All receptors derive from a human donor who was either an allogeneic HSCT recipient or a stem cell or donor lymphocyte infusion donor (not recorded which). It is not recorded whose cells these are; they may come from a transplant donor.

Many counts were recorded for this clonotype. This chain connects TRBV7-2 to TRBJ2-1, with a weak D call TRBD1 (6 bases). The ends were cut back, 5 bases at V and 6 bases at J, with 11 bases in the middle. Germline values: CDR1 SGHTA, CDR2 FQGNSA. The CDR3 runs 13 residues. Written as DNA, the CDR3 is TGTGCCAGCAGCCCGCTGACAGGCAATGAGCAGTTCTTC. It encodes CASSPLTGNEQFF. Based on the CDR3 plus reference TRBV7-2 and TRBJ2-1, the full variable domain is GAGVSQSPSNKVTEKGKDVELRCDPISGHTALYWYRQSLGQGLEFLIYFQGNSAPDKSGLPSDRFSAERTGGSVSTLTIQRTQQEDSAVYLCASSPLTGNEQFFGPGTRLTVL.

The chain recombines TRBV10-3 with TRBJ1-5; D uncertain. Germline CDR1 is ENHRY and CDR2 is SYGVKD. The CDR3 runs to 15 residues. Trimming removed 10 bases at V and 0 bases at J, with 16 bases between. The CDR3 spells CATERERGSNQPQHF. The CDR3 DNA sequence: TGTGCCACCGAAAGAGAAAGAGGTAGCAATCAGCCCCAGCATTTT.

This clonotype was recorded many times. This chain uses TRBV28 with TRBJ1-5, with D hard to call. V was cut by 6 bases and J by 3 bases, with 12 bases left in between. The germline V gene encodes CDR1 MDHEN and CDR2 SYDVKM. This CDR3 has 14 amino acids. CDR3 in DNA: TGTGCCAGCAGCCCTGGACTGATCAATCAGCCCCAGCATTTT. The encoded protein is CASSPGLINQPQHF.

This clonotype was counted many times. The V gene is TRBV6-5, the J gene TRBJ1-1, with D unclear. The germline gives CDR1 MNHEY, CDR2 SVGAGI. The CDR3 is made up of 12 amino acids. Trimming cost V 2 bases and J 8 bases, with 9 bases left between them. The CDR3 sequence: CASSYRGGEAFF. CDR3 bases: TGTGCCAGCAGTTACCGGGGAGGAGAAGCTTTCTTT.

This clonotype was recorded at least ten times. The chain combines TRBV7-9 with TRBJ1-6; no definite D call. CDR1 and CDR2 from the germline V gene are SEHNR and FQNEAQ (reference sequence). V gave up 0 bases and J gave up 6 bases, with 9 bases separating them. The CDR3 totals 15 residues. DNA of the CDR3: TGTGCCAGCAGCTTAGCTTCCGGTATTAATTCACCCCTCCACTTT. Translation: CASSLASGINSPLHF.

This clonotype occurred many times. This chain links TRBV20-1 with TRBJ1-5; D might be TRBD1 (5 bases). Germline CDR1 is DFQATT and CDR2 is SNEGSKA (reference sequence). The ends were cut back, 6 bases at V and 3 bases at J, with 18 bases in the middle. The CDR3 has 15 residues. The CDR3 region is CSATRGSGPNQPQHF. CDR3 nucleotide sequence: TGCAGTGCAACTAGGGGCTCCGGCCCCAATCAGCCCCAGCATTTT.

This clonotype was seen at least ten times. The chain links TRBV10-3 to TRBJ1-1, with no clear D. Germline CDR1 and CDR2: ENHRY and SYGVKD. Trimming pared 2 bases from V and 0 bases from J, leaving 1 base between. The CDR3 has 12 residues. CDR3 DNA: TGTGCCATCAGTGAGATGAACACTGAAGCTTTCTTT. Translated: CAISEMNTEAFF.

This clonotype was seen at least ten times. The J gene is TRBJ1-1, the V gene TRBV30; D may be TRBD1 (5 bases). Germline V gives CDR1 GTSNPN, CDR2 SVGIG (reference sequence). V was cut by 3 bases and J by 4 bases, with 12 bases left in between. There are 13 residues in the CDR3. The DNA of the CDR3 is TGTGCCTGGAGACAGGCTGGGGTCACTGAAGCTTTCTTT. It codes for CAWRQAGVTEAFF. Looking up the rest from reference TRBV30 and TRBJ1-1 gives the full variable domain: SQTIHQWPATLVQPVGSPLSLECTVEGTSNPNLYWYRQAAGRGLQLLFYSVGIGQISSEVPQNLSASRPQDRQFILSSKKLLLSDSGFYLCAWRQAGVTEAFFGQGTRLTVV.

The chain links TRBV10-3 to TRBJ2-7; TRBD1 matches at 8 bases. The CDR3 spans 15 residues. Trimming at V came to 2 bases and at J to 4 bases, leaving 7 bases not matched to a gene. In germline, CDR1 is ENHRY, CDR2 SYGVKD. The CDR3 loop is CAISEPAGGRYEQYF. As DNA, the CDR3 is TGTGCCATCAGTGAGCCAGCAGGGGGCAGGTACGAGCAGTACTTC.

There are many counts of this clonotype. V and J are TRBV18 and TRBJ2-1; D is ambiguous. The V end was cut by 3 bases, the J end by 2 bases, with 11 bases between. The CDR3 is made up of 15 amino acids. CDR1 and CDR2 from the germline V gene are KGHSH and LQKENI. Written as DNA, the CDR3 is TGTGCCAGCTCACCCTTCGCCCGAGCCTACAATGAGCAGTTCTTC. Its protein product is CASSPFARAYNEQFF.

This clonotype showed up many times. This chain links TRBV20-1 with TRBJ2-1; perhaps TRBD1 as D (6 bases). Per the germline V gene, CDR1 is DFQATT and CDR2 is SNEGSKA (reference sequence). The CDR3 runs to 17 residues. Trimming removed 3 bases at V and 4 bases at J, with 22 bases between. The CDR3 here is CSASLSVGVGAYNEQFF. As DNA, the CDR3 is TGCAGTGCTAGTCTTTCCGTTGGGGTGGGGGCTTACAATGAGCAGTTCTTC.

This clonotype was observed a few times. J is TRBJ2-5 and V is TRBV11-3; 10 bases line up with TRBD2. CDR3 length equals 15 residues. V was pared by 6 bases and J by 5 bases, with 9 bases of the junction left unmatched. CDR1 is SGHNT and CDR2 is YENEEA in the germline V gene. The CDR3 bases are TGTGCCAGCAGTTTTAGCGGGAGGCCCTTTGAGACCCAGTACTTC. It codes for CASSFSGRPFETQYF.

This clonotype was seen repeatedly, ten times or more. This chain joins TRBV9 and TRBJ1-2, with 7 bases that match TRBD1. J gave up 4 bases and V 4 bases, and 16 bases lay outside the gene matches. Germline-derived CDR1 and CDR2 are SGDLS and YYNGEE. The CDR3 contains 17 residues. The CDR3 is CASSPTGQVGSFYGYTF. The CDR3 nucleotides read TGTGCCAGCAGCCCCACCGGACAGGTGGGATCGTTCTATGGCTACACCTTC.

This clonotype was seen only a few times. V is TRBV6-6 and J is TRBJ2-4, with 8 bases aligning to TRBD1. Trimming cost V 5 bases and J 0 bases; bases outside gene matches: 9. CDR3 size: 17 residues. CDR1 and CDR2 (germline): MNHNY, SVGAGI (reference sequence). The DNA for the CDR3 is TGTGCCAGCAGTCCACTCCAGGGGGCTCTAGCCAAAAACATTCAGTACTTC. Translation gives CASSPLQGALAKNIQYF.

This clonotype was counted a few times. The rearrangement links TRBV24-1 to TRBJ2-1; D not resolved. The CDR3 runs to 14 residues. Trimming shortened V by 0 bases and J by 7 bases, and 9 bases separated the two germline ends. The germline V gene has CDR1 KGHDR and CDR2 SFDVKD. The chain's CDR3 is CATSDLLQQNEQFF. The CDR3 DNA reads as TGTGCCACCAGTGATTTGCTCCAGCAAAATGAGCAGTTCTTC.

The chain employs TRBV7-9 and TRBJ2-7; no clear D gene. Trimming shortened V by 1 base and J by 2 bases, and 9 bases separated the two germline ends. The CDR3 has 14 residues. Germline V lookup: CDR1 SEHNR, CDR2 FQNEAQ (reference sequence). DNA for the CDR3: TGTGCCAGCAGCTTAGATCTCAGAGCCTACGAGCAGTACTTC. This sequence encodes CASSLDLRAYEQYF.

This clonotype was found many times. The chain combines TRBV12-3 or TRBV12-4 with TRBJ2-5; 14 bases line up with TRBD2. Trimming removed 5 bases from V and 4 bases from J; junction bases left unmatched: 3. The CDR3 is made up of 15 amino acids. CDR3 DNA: TGTGCCAGCAGTCGACTAGCGGGAGGGGGAGAGACCCAGTACTTC. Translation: CASSRLAGGGETQYF.

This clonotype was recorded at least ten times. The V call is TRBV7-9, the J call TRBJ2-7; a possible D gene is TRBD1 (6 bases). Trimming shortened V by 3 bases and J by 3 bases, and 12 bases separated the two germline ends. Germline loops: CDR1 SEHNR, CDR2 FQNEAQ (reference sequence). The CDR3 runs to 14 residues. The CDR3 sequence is CASSLHRAFYEQYF. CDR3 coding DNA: TGTGCCAGCAGCTTGCACAGGGCCTTCTACGAGCAGTACTTC.

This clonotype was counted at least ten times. CDR3 nucleotides: TGCAGCGTTGGACGGGGACTAGCGGGAGCTAGTGAGCAGTTCTTC. This gives the protein CSVGRGLAGASEQFF. The chain combines TRBV29-1 with TRBJ2-1, with 14 bases aligning to TRBD2. Per germline, CDR1 SQVTM and CDR2 ANQGSEA. The J segment lost 9 bases and the V segment lost 4 bases, leaving 8 bases of the junction unmatched. The CDR3 covers 15 residues.

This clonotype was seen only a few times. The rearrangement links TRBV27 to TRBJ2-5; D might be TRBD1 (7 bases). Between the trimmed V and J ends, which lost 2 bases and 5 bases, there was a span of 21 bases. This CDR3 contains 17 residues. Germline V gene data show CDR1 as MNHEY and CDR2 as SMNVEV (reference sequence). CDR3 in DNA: TGTGCCAGCAGTTTAAGACCCATACAGGGGAGGCGGGAGACCCAGTACTTC. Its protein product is CASSLRPIQGRRETQYF.

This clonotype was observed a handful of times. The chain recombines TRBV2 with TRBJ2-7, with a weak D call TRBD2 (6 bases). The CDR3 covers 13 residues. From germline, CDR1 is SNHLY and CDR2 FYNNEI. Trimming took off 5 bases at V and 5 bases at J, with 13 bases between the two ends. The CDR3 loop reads CASSRDFADEQYF. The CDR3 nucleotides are TGTGCCAGCAGTCGGGACTTCGCGGACGAGCAGTACTTC.